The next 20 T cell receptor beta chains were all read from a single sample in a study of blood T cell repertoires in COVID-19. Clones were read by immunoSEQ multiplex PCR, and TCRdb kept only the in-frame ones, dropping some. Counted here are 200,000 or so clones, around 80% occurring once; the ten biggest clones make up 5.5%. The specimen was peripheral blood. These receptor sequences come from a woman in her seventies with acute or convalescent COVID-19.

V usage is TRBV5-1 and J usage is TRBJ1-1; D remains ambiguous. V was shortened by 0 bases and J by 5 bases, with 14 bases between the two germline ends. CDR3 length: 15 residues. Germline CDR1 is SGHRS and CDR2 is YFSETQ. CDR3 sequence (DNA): TGCGCCAGCAGCTTGGTAGGAGGCGGGGAGACTGAAGCTTTCTTT. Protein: CASSLVGGGETEAFF.

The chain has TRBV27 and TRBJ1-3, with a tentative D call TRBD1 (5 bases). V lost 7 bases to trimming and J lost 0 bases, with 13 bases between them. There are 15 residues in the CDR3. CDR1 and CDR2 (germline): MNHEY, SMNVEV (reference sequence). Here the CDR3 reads CASKGDSYSGNTIYF. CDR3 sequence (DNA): TGTGCCAGCAAGGGTGACAGTTACTCTGGAAACACCATATATTTT.

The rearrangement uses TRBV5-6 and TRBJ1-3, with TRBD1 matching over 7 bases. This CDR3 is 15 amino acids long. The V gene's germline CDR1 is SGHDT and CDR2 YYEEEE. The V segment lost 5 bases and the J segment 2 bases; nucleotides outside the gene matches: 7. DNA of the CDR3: TGTGCCAGCAGGTACAGGGGTTTCCCTGGAAACACCATATATTTT. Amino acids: CASRYRGFPGNTIYF.

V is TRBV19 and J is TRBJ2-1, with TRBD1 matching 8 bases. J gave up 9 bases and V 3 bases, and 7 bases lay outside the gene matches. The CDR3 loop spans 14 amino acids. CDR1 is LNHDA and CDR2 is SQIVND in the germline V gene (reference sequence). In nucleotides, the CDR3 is TGTGCCAGTAGTATCTCAACAGGGGGTATTGAGCAGTTCTTC. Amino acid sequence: CASSISTGGIEQFF.

Written as DNA, the CDR3 is TGCGCCAGCAGCCACAAAAAGGGGGTAGCGGGAGATACCGGGGAGCTGTTTTTT. It specifies CASSHKKGVAGDTGELFF. The chain is built from TRBV5-1 and TRBJ2-2; 9 bases agree with TRBD2. V gave up 4 bases and J gave up 5 bases; unmatched junction bases: 15. Germline assignment: CDR1 SGHRS and CDR2 YFSETQ. This CDR3 has 18 residues.

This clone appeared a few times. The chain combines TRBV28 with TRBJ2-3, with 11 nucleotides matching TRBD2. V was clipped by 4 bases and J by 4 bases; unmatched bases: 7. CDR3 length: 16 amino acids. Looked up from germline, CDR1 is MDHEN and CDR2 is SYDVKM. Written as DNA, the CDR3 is TGTGCCAGCAGTTATACTAGCGGGAGTTTCCCAGATACGCAGTATTTT. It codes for CASSYTSGSFPDTQYF.

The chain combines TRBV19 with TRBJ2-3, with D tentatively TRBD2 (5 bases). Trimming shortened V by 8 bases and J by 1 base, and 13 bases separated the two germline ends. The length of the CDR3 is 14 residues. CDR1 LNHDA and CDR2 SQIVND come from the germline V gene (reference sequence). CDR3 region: CASGLGMGTDTQYF. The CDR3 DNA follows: TGTGCCAGTGGGCTCGGGATGGGCACAGATACGCAGTATTTT.

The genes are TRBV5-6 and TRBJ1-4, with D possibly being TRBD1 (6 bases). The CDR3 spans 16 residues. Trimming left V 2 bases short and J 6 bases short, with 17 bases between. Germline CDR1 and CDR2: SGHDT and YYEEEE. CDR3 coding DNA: TGTGCCAGCAGCTTCATAGGCGCTGGGGGCGATGAAAAACTGTTTTTT. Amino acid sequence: CASSFIGAGGDEKLFF.

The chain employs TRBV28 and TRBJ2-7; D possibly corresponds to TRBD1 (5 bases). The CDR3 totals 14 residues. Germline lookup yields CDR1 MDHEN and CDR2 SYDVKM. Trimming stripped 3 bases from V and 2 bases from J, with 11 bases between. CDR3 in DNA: TGTGCCAGCAGTTTTCAGGGAACAGCCTACGAGCAGTACTTC. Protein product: CASSFQGTAYEQYF.

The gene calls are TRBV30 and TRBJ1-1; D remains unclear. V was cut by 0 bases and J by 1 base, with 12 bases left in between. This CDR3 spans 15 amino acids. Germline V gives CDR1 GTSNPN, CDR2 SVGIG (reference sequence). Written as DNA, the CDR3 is TGTGCCTGGAGTGTATTTTCGACAAGGAACACTGAAGCTTTCTTT. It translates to CAWSVFSTRNTEAFF.

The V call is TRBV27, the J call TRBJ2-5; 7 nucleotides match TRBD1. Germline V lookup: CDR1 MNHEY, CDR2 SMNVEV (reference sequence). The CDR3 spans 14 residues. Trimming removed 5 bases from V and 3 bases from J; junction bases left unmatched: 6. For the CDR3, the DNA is TGTGCCAGCAGTCCATGGGACAGAAAAGAGACCCAGTACTTC. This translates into CASSPWDRKETQYF.

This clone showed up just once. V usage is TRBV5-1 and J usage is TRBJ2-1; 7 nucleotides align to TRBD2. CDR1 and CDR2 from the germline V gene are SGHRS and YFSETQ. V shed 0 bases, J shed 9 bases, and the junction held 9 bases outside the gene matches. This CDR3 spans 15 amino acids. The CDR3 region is CASSLVASGGIEQFF. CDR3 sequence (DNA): TGCGCCAGCAGCTTGGTGGCTAGCGGAGGTATTGAGCAGTTCTTC.

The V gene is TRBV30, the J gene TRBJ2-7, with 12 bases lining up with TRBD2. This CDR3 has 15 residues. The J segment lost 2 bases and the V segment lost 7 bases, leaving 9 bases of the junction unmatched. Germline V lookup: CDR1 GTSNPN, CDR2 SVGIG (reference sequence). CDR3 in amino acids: CASRQGLAGTYEQYF. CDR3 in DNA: TGTGCCTCCAGGCAGGGACTAGCGGGTACCTACGAGCAGTACTTC.

The CDR3 spells CASSPAGTGSYEQYF. In DNA form, the CDR3 reads TGTGCCAGCAGCCCCGCCGGGACAGGGTCCTACGAGCAGTACTTC. This sequence joins TRBV14 and TRBJ2-7, with 9 bases identical to TRBD1. With 4 bases clipped from V and 1 base from J, the junction kept 5 bases outside the gene matches. The CDR3 extends over 15 amino acids. Germline V gives CDR1 SGHDN, CDR2 FVKESK. Full variable domain (rest looked up from reference TRBV14 and TRBJ2-7): EAGVTQFPSHSVIEKGQTVTLRCDPISGHDNLYWYRRVMGKEIKFLLHFVKESKQDESGMPNNRFLAERTGGTYSTLKVQPAELEDSGVYFCASSPAGTGSYEQYFGPGTRLTVT.

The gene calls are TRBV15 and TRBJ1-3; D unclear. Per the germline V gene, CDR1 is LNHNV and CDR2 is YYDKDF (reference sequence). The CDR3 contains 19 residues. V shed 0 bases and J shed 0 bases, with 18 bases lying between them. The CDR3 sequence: CATSRDRKASGISGNTIYF. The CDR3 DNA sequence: TGTGCCACCAGCAGAGATCGAAAGGCTTCGGGTATCTCTGGAAACACCATATATTTT.

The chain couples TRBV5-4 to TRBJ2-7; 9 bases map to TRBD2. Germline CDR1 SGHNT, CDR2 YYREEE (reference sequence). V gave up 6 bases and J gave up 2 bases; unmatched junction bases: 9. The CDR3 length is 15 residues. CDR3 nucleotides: TGTGCCAGCAAAATTGGCGGGAGGGCGACCTACGAGCAGTACTTC. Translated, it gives CASKIGGRATYEQYF.

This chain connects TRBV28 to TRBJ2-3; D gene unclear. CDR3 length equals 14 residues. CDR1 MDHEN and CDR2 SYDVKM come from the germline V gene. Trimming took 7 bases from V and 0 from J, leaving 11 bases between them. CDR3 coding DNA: TGTGCCAGCAAGCTAGAACTCAGCACAGATACGCAGTATTTT. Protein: CASKLELSTDTQYF.

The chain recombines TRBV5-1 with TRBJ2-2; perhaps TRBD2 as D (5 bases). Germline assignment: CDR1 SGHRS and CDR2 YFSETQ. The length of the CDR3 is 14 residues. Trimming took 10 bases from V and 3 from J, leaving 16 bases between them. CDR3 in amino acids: CAGDGEMDTGELFF. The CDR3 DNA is TGCGCCGGAGATGGGGAGATGGACACCGGGGAGCTGTTTTTT.

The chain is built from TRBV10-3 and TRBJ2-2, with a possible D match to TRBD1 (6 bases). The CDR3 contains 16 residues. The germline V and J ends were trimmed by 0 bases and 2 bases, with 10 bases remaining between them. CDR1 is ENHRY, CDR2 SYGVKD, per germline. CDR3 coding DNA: TGTGCCATCAGTGAGTCAGGGGGAGTTAACACCGGGGAGCTGTTTTTT. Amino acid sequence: CAISESGGVNTGELFF.

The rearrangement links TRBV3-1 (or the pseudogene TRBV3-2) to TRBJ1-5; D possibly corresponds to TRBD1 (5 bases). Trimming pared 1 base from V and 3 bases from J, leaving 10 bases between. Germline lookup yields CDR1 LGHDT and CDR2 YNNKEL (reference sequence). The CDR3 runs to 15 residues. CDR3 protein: CASSQGSGNNQPQHF. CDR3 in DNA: TGTGCCAGCAGCCAAGGGTCAGGGAACAATCAGCCCCAGCATTTT.